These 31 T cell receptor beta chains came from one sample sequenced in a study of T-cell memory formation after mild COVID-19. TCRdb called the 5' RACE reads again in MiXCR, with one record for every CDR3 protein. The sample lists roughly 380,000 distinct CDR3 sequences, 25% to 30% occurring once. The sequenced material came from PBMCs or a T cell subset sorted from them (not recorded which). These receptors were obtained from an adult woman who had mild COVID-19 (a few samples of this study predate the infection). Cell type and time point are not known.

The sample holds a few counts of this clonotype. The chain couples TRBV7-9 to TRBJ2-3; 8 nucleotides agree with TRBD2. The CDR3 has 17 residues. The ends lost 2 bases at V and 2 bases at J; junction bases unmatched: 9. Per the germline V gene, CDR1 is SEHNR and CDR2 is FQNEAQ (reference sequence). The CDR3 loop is CASSLPPAGGHTDTQYF. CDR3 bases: TGTGCCAGCAGCTTACCCCCGGCGGGGGGACACACAGATACGCAGTATTTT.

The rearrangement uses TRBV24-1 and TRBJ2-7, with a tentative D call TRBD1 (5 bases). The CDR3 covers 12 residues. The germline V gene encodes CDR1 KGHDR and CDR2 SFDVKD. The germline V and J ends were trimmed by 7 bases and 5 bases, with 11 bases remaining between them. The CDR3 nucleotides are TGTGCCACCAGCCACCAGGGCCACGAGCAGTACTTC. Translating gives CATSHQGHEQYF.

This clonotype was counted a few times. The CDR3 nucleotides read TGTGCCAGCAGGTTATCCGGCAATGAGCAGTTCTTC. Amino acid sequence: CASRLSGNEQFF. The chain recombines TRBV2 with TRBJ2-1, with unresolved D. The CDR3 is 12 residues long. Germline V gene lookup returns CDR1 SNHLY and CDR2 FYNNEI. Between the trimmed V and J ends, which lost 6 bases and 6 bases, there was a span of 9 bases.

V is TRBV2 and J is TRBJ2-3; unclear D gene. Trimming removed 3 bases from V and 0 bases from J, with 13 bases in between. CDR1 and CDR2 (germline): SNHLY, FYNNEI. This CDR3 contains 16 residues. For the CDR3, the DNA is TGTGCCAGCAGTGATTCGCCCTACCCTAGCACAGATACGCAGTATTTT. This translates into CASSDSPYPSTDTQYF. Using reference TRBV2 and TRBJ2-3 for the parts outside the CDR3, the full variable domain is EPEVTQTPSHQVTQMGQEVILRCVPISNHLYFYWYRQILGQKVEFLVSFYNNEISEKSEIFDDQFSVERPDGSNFTLKIRSTKLEDSAMYFCASSDSPYPSTDTQYFGPGTRLTVL.

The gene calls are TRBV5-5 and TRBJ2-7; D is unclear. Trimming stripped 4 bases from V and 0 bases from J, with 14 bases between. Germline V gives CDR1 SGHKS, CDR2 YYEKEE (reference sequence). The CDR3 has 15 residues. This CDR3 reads CASSLGELRSYEQYF. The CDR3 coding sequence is TGTGCCAGCAGCCTCGGAGAGTTACGCTCCTACGAGCAGTACTTC.

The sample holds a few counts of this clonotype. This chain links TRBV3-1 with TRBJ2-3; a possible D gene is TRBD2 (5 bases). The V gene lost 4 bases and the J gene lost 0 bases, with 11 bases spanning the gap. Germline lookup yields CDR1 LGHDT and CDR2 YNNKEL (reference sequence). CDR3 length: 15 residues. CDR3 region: CASSPGITSTDTQYF. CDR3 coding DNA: TGTGCCAGCAGCCCCGGGATTACTAGCACAGATACGCAGTATTTT.

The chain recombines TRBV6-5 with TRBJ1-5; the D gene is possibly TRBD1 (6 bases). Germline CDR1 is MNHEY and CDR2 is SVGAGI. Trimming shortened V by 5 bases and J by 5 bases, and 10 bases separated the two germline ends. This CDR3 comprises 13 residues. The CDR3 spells CASSHGGHQPQHF. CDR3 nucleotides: TGTGCCAGCAGTCATGGGGGCCATCAGCCCCAGCATTTT.

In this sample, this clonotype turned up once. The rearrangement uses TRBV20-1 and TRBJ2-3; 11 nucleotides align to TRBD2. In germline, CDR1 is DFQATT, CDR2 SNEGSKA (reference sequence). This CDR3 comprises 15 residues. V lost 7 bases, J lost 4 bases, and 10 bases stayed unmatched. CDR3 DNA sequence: TGCAGTGGAGAGAAGACTAGCGGGGTATCAGATACGCAGTATTTT. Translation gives CSGEKTSGVSDTQYF.

CDR3 in amino acids: CASSLDGPRDTLYGYTF. The CDR3 bases are TGTGCCAGCAGCTTAGACGGCCCCCGGGACACGCTCTATGGCTACACCTTC. The chain uses TRBV7-9 and TRBJ1-2; D might be TRBD1 (6 bases). Germline CDR1 SEHNR, CDR2 FQNEAQ (reference sequence). Trimming pared 1 base from V and 4 bases from J, leaving 19 bases between. The length of the CDR3 is 17 residues. The full variable domain, its missing parts supplied by reference TRBV7-9 and TRBJ1-2, is DTGVSQNPRHKITKRGQNVTFRCDPISEHNRLYWYRQTLGQGPEFLTYFQNEAQLEKSRLLSDRFSAERPKGSFSTLEIQRTEQGDSAMYLCASSLDGPRDTLYGYTFGSGTRLTVV.

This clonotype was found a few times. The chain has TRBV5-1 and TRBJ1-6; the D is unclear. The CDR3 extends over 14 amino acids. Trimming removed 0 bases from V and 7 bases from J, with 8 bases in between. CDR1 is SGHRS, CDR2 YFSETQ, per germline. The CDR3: CASSLEGLNSPLHF. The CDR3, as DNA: TGCGCCAGCAGCTTGGAAGGCTTAAATTCACCCCTCCACTTT.

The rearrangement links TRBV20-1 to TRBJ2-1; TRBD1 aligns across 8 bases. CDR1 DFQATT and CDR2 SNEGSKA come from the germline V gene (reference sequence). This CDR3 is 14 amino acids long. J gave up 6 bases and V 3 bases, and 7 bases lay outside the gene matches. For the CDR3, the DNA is TGCAGTGCTAGGGCCCAGGGGGCGAGCAATGAGCAGTTCTTC. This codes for CSARAQGASNEQFF.

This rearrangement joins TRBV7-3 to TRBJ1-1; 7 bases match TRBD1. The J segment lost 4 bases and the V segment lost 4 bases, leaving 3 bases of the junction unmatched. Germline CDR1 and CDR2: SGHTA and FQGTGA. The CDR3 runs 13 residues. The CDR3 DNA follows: TGTGCCAGCAGCTCCAGGGGGGTCACTGAAGCTTTCTTT. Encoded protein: CASSSRGVTEAFF.

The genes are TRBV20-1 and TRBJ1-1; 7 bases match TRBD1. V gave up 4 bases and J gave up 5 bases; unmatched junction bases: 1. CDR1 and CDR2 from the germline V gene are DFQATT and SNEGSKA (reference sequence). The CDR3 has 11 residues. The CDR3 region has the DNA TGCAGTGCTACAGGGGGAACTGAAGCTTTCTTT. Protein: CSATGGTEAFF.

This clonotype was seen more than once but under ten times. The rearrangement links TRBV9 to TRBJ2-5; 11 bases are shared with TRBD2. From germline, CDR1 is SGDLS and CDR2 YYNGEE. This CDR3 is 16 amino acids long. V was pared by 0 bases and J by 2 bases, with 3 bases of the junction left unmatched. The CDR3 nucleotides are TGTGCCAGCAGCGTAGATCGACTAGCGGGGCAAGAGACCCAGTACTTC. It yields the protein CASSVDRLAGQETQYF.

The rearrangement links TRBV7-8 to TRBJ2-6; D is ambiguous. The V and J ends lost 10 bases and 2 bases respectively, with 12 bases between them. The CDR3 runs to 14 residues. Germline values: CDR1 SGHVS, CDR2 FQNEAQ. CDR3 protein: CATRIGTGANVLTF. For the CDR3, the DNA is TGTGCCACCAGAATTGGAACTGGGGCCAACGTCCTGACTTTC.

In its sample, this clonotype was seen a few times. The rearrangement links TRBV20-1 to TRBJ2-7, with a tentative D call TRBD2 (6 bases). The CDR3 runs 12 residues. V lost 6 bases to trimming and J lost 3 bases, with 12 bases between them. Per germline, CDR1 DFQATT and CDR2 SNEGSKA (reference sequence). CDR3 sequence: CSAQKEGYEQYF. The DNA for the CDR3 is TGCAGTGCCCAGAAGGAGGGCTACGAGCAGTACTTC.

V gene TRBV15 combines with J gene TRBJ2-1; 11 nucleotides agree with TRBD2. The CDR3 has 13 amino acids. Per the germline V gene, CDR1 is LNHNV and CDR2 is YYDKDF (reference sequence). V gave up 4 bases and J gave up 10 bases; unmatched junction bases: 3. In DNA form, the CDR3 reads TGTGCCACCAGCATGGGGACTAGCGGAGAGCAGTTCTTC. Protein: CATSMGTSGEQFF.

The CDR3 loop is CASSSPADTVYGYTF. The CDR3 coding sequence is TGTGCCAGCAGCTCCCCAGCGGACACGGTCTATGGCTACACCTTC. This chain connects TRBV7-9 to TRBJ1-2, with a tentative D call TRBD1 (5 bases). V was cut by 4 bases and J by 4 bases, with 16 bases left in between. The CDR3 extends over 15 amino acids. From germline, CDR1 is SEHNR and CDR2 FQNEAQ (reference sequence). The entire variable domain, with the rest obtained from reference TRBV7-9 and TRBJ1-2, is as follows: DTGVSQNPRHKITKRGQNVTFRCDPISEHNRLYWYRQTLGQGPEFLTYFQNEAQLEKSRLLSDRFSAERPKGSFSTLEIQRTEQGDSAMYLCASSSPADTVYGYTFGSGTRLTVV.

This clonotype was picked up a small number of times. The CDR3, as DNA: TGTGCCAGCTCACCACCGGAAAGGGGGCGCACCGAGCAGTACTTC. Its translation: CASSPPERGRTEQYF. The chain recombines TRBV18 with TRBJ2-7, with 7 bases lining up with TRBD1. Germline lookup yields CDR1 KGHSH and CDR2 LQKENI. CDR3 length: 15 amino acids. Losses at the gene ends were 0 bases for V and 6 bases for J; bases not matched to a gene: 8.

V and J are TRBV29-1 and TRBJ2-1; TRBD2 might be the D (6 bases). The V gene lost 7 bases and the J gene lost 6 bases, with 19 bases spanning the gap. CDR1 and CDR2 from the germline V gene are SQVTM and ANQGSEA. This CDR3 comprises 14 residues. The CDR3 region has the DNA TGCAGCGCCCCCCGGATTAGCGGAGGCAATGAGCAGTTCTTC. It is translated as CSAPRISGGNEQFF.

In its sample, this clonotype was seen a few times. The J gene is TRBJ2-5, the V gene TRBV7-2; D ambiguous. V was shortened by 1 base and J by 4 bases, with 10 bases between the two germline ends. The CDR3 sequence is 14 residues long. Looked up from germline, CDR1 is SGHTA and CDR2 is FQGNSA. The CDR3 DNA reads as TGTGCCAGCAGCTTAGATTGGAGTAGAGAGACCCAGTACTTC. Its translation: CASSLDWSRETQYF.

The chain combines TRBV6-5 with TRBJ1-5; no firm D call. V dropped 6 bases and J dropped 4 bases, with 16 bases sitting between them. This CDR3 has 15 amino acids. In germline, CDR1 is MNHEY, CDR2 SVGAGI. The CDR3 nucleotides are TGTGCCAGCAGAAAAATTAGTGGGGTGAATCAGCCCCAGCATTTT. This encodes CASRKISGVNQPQHF.

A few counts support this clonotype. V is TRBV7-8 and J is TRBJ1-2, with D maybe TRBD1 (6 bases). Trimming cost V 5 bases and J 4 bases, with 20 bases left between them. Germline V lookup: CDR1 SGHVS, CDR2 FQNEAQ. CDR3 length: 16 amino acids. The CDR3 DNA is TGTGCCAGCAGCCATGGGGGGGAGGGGGTTGCCTATGGCTACACCTTC. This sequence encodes CASSHGGEGVAYGYTF.

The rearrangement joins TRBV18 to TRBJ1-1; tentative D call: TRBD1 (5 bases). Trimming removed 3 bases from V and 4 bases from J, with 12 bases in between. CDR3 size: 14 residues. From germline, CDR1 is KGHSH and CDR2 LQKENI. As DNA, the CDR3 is TGTGCCAGCTCACCGCTCGGGGGAGGCACTGAAGCTTTCTTT. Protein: CASSPLGGGTEAFF.

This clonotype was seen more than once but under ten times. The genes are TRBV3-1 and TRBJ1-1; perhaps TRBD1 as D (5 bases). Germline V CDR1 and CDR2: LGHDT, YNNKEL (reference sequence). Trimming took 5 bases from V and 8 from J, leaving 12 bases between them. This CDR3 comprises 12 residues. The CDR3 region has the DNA TGTGCCAGCAGCACGCGACAGTTAGAAGCTTTCTTT. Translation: CASSTRQLEAFF.

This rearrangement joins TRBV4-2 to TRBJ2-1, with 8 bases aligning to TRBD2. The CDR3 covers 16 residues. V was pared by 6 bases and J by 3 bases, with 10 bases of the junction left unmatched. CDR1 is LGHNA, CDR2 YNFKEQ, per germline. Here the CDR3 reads CASSHTLAGLYNEQFF. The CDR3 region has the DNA TGTGCCAGCAGTCACACCCTAGCGGGCCTCTACAATGAGCAGTTCTTC.

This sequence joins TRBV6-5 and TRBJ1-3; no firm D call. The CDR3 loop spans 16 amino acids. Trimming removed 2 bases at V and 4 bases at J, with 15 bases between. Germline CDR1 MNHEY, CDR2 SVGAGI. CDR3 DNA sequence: TGTGCCAGCAGTTACGCTCAAGCGGAGCTAGGAAACACCATATATTTT. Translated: CASSYAQAELGNTIYF.

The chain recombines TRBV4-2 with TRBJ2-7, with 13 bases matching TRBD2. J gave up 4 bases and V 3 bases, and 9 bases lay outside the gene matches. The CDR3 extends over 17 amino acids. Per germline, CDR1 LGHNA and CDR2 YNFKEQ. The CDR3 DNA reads TGTGCCAGCAGCCATGATGCCGGGACTAGCGGGATATACGAGCAGTACTTC. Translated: CASSHDAGTSGIYEQYF.

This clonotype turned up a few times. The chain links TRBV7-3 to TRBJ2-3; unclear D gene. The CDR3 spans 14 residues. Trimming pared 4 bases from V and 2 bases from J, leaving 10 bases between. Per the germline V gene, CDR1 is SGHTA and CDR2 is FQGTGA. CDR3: CASSYLSPTDTQYF. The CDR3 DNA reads TGTGCCAGCAGCTACCTAAGCCCCACAGATACGCAGTATTTT.

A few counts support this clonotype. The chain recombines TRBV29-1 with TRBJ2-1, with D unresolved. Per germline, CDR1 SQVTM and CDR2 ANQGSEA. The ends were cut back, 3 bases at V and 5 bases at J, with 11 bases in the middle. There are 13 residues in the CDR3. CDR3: CSVDTFLNNEQFF. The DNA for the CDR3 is TGCAGCGTTGACACTTTTCTCAACAATGAGCAGTTCTTC.

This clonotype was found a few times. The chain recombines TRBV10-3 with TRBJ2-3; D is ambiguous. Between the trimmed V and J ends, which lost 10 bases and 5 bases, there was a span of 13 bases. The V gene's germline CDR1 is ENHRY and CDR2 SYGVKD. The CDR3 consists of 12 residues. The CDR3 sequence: CATSGSGDTQYF. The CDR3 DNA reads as TGTGCCACCTCGGGTTCAGGAGATACGCAGTATTTT.